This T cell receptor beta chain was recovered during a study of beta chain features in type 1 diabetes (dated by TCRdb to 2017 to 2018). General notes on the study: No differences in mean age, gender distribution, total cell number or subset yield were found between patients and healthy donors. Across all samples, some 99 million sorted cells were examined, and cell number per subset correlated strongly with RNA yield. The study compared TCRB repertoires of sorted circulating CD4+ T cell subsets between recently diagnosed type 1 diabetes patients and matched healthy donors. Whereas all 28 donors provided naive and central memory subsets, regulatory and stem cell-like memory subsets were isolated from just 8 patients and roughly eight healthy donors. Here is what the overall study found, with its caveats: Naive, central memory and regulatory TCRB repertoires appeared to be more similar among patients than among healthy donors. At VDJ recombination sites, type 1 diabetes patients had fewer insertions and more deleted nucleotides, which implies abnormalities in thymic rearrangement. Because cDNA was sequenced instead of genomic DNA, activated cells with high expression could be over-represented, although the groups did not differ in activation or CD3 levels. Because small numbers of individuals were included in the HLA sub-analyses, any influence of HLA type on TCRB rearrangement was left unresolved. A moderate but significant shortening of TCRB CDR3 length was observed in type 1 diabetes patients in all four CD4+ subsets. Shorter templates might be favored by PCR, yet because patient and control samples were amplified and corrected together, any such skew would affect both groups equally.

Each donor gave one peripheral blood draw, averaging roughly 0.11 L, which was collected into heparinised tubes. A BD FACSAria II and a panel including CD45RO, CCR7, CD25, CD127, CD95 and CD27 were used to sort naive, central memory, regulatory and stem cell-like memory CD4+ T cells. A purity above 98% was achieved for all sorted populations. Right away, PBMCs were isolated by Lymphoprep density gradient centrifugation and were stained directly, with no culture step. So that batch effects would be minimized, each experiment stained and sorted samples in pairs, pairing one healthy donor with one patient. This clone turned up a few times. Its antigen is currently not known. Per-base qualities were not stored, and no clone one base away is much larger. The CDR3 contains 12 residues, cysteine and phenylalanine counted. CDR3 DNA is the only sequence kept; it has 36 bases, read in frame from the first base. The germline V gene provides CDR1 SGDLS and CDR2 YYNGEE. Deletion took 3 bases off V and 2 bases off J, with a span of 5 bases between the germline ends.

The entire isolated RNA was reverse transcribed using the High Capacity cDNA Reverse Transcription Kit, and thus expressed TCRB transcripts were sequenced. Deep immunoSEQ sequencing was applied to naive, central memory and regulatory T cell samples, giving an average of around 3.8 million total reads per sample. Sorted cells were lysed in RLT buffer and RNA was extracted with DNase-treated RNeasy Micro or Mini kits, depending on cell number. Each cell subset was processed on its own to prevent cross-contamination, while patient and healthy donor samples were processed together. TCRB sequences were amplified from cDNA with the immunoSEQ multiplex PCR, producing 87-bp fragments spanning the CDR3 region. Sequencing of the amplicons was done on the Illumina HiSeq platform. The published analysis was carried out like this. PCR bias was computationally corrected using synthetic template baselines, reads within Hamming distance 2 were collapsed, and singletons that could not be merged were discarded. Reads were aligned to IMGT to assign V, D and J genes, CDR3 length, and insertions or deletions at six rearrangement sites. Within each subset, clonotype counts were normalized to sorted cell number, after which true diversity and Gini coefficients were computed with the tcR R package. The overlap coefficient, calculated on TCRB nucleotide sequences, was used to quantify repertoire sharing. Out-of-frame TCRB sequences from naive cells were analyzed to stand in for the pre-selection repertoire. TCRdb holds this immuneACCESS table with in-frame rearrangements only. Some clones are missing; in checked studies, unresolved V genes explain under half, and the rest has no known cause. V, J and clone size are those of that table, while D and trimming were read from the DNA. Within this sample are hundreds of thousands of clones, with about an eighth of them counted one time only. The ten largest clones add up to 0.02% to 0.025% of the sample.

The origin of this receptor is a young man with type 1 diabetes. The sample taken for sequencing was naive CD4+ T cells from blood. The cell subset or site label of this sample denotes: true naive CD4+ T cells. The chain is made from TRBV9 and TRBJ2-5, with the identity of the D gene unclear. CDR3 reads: CASSGNQETQYF. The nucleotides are TGTGCCAGCAGCGGGAATCAAGAGACCCAGTACTTC.